The clone carrying this T cell receptor (beta chain) came up many times. Noted time point: blood at routine non-recurrence follow-up after resection. The data belong to a study of spatial heterogeneity in lung cancer. MiXCR, run by TCRdb on the 5' RACE reads, gives a single entry per CDR3 protein. The sample includes about 36,000 distinct CDR3 sequences, approximately 8% of them seen just once. The TCR comes from a male donor with early-stage non-small cell lung cancer. Material: PBMCs, obtained at follow-up.

The CDR3 DNA follows: TGCGCCAGCAGTACCCCAGGGGGTAGCAATGAGCAGTTCTTC. Amino acid sequence: CASSTPGGSNEQFF. This chain joins TRBV5-1 and TRBJ2-1, with 7 positions matching TRBD1. J was trimmed by 6 bases and V by 5 bases; bases with no gene match: 8. There are 14 residues in the CDR3. CDR1 and CDR2 from the germline V gene are SGHRS and YFSETQ.